This is a list of T cell receptor beta chains from one sample in a study of blood T cell repertoires in COVID-19. Produced via immunoSEQ multiplex PCR; TCRdb's table is partial and in-frame only. This sample carries approximately 110,000 clones, 84% of them seen once, and the ten largest clones take less than 9.5%. Sequenced material: peripheral blood. The source of these receptors is a woman between 35 and 50 years old with acute or convalescent COVID-19. Both conserved end residues are part of each CDR3. The order of the fields is J gene, V gene, D gene, clone size, CDR3 DNA, CDR3 protein. A D gene is named only where the DNA matches it firmly. The size of a clone is reported for some rows only, either as once, few or many, or as a class for expanded clones.

TRBJ2-7 TRBV3-1/TRBV3-2 TRBD2 . TGTGCCAGCAGCTATCGGGGGGGGAGGACCACCTACGAGCAGTACTTC CASSYRGGRTTYEQYF
TRBJ2-3 TRBV10-3 . . TGTGCCATCGGAAGCGGACAGCCAGATACGCAGTATTTT CAIGSGQPDTQYF
TRBJ1-3 TRBV30 TRBD1 . TGTGCCTGGAGCCTGAGGGGACAGCTTACTGGAAACACCATATATTTT CAWSLRGQLTGNTIYF
TRBJ2-7 TRBV18 TRBD1 . TGTGCCAGCCAAAAAACCGGGACAGGGGATTACGAGCAGTACTTC CASQKTGTGDYEQYF
TRBJ2-1 TRBV10-3 TRBD2 few TGTGCCATCAGTGGACTAGCGGGGAACAATGAGCAGTTCTTC CAISGLAGNNEQFF
TRBJ1-1 TRBV3-1/TRBV3-2 . . TGTGCCAGCAGCCAAGGGGGGGGTAACACTGAAGCTTTCTTT CASSQGGGNTEAFF
TRBJ1-2 TRBV4-2 . . TGTGCCAGCAGCCAAGCAGGGAGCTACACCTTC CASSQAGSYTF
TRBJ2-7 TRBV5-1 TRBD1 . TGCGCCAGCAGAACTGGACAGGTCGGTACCTACGAGCAGTACTTC CASRTGQVGTYEQYF
TRBJ2-7 TRBV3-1/TRBV3-2 . . TGTGCCAGCAGCCAGTACCCGGGGAGCTCCTACGAGCAGTACTTC CASSQYPGSSYEQYF
TRBJ2-7 TRBV7-2 . . TGTGCCAGCAGCTTCGCTTCTAGAGTAGGCGAGCAGTACTTC CASSFASRVGEQYF
TRBJ2-7 TRBV7-9 TRBD2 . TGTGCCAGCAGCTCATCCGGGGCTAGCGGGGGGGCCCACTTC CASSSSGASGGAHF
TRBJ2-3 TRBV18 TRBD2 . TGTGCCAGCTCACCAATTTCAAGCGGGGGTCAGGATACGCAGTATTTT CASSPISSGGQDTQYF
TRBJ2-7 TRBV6-2/TRBV6-3 TRBD2 . TGTGCCAGCAGTTACGTGACTAGCGGATACTACGAGCAGTACTTC CASSYVTSGYYEQYF
TRBJ1-1 TRBV6-6 TRBD1 . TGTGCCAGCTCCCAGGGGGTTGAAGCTTTCTTT CASSQGVEAFF
TRBJ1-4 TRBV6-2/TRBV6-3 TRBD1 . TGTGCCAGCAGCGGACAGGCTCGTAATGAAAAACTGTTTTTT CASSGQARNEKLFF
TRBJ1-2 TRBV6-5 . . TGTGCCAGCAGTCCAGACGGAGACTATGGCTACACCTTC CASSPDGDYGYTF
TRBJ2-2 TRBV6-5 . . TGTGCCAGCAGCCTACGAGGAACGGGAGCCGGGGAGCTGTTTTTT CASSLRGTGAGELFF
TRBJ1-2 TRBV24-1 . . TGTGCCACCAGTGATTTACCCCCCGGACTGTTGGGCTACACCTTC CATSDLPPGLLGYTF
TRBJ1-2 TRBV12-3/TRBV12-4 . . TGTGCCAGCAGTTTGTGGTCAGGGGATGGCTACACCTTC CASSLWSGDGYTF
TRBJ1-3 TRBV3-1/TRBV3-2 TRBD1 . TGTGCCAGCAGCCAGACAGGGACTGGAAACACCATATATTTT CASSQTGTGNTIYF
TRBJ1-1 TRBV27 TRBD1 few TGTGCCAGCATGTCGGGACAGTTTCTCACTGAAGCTTTCTTT CASMSGQFLTEAFF
TRBJ2-7 TRBV18 TRBD1 . TGTGCCAGCTCACCAGGGACAGGGGTGTACGAGCAGTACTTC CASSPGTGVYEQYF
TRBJ2-5 TRBV7-2 TRBD2 once TGTGCCAGCAGCTCGACTAGCGGGGGTCGAGAGACCCAGTACTTC CASSSTSGGRETQYF
TRBJ2-7 TRBV6-4 TRBD1 once TGTGCCAGCAGTGTACCGGACAGGGGGCCCTCCTACGAGCAGTACTTC CASSVPDRGPSYEQYF
TRBJ1-1 TRBV3-1/TRBV3-2 . . TGTGCCAGCAGCCCCGGTGCAGGGCGCCGTGAAGCTTTCTTT CASSPGAGRREAFF
TRBJ2-1 TRBV5-4 . . TGTGCCAGCAGCTTGGAGTCTAGCTCCTACAATGAGCAGTTCTTC CASSLESSSYNEQFF
TRBJ1-6 TRBV5-1 . . TGCGCCAGCAGCGAATGGACAGCTTGGGATTCACCCCTCCACTTT CASSEWTAWDSPLHF
TRBJ2-2 TRBV5-1 TRBD2 . TGCGCCAGCAGCTTGAGTAGCGGGGGGGCAACCGGGGAGCTGTTTTTT CASSLSSGGATGELFF
TRBJ1-2 TRBV9 TRBD1 . TGTGCCAGCACCTCCTCGACAGGGGGCTATGGCTACACCTTC CASTSSTGGYGYTF
TRBJ2-1 TRBV19 . . TGTGCCAGTAGTAACCCGGTCCGGGTCGACAATGAGCAGTTCTTC CASSNPVRVDNEQFF
TRBJ2-7 TRBV10-2 . . TGCGCCAGCAGTGGGGCGGGGCGCGAGCAGTACTTC CASSGAGREQYF
TRBJ1-5 TRBV6-5 TRBD1 . TGTGCCAGCTATTGGGACAGGGGTAGCAATCAGCCCCAGCATTTT CASYWDRGSNQPQHF
TRBJ1-1 TRBV24-1 . . TGTGCCGCCAGACGGGTGAACACTGAAGCTTTCTTT CAARRVNTEAFF
TRBJ1-1 TRBV6-2/TRBV6-3 TRBD1 . TGTGCCAGCAGCCAACTGGGGCAGGGGGCTGAAGCTTTCTTT CASSQLGQGAEAFF
TRBJ1-3 TRBV4-1 . few TGCGCCAGCAGCCAAGAGGTGACAGCCTCTGGAAACACCATATATTTT CASSQEVTASGNTIYF
TRBJ2-5 TRBV2 TRBD2 . TGTGCCAGCAGTGAAGGACTAGCGGGGGGGCAAGAGACCCAGTACTTC CASSEGLAGGQETQYF
TRBJ1-2 TRBV18 . . TGTGCCAGCTCACCAACTGACAGTCAACTTAACTATGGCTACACCTTC CASSPTDSQLNYGYTF
TRBJ1-1 TRBV7-2 . . TGTGCCAGCAGTCCTCTTAGCAGGAACACTGAAGCTTTCTTT CASSPLSRNTEAFF
TRBJ1-1 TRBV6-4 . . TGTGCCAGCAGCGACACCAGCAGGGGCACTGAAGCTTTCTTT CASSDTSRGTEAFF
TRBJ2-1 TRBV7-2 TRBD2 . TGTGCCAGCAGCTTAGCCGGGACTAGCGGATACAATGAGCAGTTCTTC CASSLAGTSGYNEQFF
TRBJ2-7 TRBV7-2 . once TGTGCCAGCAGCTTAGTCGGGGGCTACGAGCAGTACTTC CASSLVGGYEQYF
TRBJ2-5 TRBV20-1 . . TGCAGTGCTAGGTTACAAGAGACCCAGTACTTC CSARLQETQYF
TRBJ1-5 TRBV7-2 . . TGTGCCAGCAGCTCGTCCCGTAACAATCAGCCCCAGCATTTT CASSSSRNNQPQHF
TRBJ2-7 TRBV7-7 . . TGTGCCAGCAGCCCCAGGGAGGCTACGAAGGAGCAGTACTTC CASSPREATKEQYF
TRBJ2-7 TRBV25-1 . . TGTGCCAGCAGTGAATCCGGGGGGCGGCTCGAGCAGTACTTC CASSESGGRLEQYF
TRBJ1-1 TRBV4-1 TRBD1 few TGCGCCAGCAGCCCGGACAGGGGGAACACTGAAGCTTTCTTT CASSPDRGNTEAFF
TRBJ1-2 TRBV5-1 . few TGCGCCAGCAGCTTGGAGGGAGCAAACTATGGCTACACCTTC CASSLEGANYGYTF
TRBJ1-2 TRBV5-8 . . TGTGCCAGCAGCTTGGTCTTAGGGGGTGGCTATGGCTACACCTTC CASSLVLGGGYGYTF
TRBJ1-1 TRBV13 . . TGTGCCAGCAGCTTAAACATAGCTACTGAAGCTTTCTTT CASSLNIATEAFF
TRBJ2-7 TRBV7-2 . once TGTGCCAGCAGCTCTCTCTACGAGCAGTACTTC CASSSLYEQYF
TRBJ2-2 TRBV20-1 TRBD2 . TGCAGTGCTAGTTTGACTAGCGGGGGGGCCTCGGTCCGGGAGCTGTTTTTT CSASLTSGGASVRELFF
TRBJ2-7 TRBV30 . once TGTGCCTGGAACCCGCTTGGAGGGATTGGCTACGAGCAGTACTTC CAWNPLGGIGYEQYF
TRBJ1-3 TRBV7-8 TRBD1 once TGTGCCAGCAGCCCCACATGGCCCCTGACAGGGCTTGGAAACACCATATATTTT CASSPTWPLTGLGNTIYF